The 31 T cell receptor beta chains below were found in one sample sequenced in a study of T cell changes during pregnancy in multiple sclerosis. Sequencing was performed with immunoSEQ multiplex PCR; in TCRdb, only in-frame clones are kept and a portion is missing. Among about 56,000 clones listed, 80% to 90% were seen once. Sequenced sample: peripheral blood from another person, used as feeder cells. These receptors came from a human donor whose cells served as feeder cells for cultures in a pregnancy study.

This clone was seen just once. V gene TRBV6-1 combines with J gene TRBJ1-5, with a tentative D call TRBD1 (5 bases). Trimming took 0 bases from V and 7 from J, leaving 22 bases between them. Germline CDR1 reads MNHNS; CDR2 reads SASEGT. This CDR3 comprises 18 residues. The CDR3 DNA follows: TGTGCCAGCAGTGAAGCGGGTAGATTGATAGGGGCTTACCAGCCCCAGCATTTT. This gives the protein CASSEAGRLIGAYQPQHF.

The CDR3 DNA sequence: TGCGCCAGCAGCCAAGACGAGGGGACAGGGAGAAACATTCAGTACTTC. Its translation: CASSQDEGTGRNIQYF. The chain carries TRBV4-1 and TRBJ2-4; TRBD1 matches 9 bases. V trimming: 0 bases; J trimming: 6 bases; junction bases outside the gene matches: 6. The CDR3 has 16 residues. Germline V gene sequence: CDR1 MGHRA, CDR2 YSYEKL.

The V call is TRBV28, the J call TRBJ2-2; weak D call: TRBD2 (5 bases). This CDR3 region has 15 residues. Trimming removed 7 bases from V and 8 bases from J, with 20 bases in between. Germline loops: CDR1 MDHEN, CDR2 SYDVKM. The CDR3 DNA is TGTGCCAGCACCACAAGCTCTACGGGCGGGGGGGAGCTGTTTTTT. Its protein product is CASTTSSTGGGELFF. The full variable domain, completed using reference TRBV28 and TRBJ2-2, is DVKVTQSSRYLVKRTGEKVFLECVQDMDHENMFWYRQDPGLGLRLIYFSYDVKMKEKGDIPEGYSVSREKKERFSLILESASTNQTSMYLCASTTSSTGGGELFFGEGSRLTVL.

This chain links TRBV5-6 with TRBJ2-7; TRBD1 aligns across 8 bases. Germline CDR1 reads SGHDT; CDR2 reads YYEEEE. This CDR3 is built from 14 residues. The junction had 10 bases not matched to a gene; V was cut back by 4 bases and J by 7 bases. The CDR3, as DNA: TGTGCCAGCAGCGAGGAGACAGGGGCCTGGGAGCAGTACTTC. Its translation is CASSEETGAWEQYF.

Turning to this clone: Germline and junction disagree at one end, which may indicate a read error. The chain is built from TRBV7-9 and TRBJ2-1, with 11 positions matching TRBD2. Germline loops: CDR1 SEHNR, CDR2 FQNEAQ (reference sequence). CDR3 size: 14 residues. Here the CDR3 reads CASSIAGGNNEQFF. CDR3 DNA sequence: TGTGCCAGCAGCATAGCGGGGGGGAACAATGAGCAGTTCTTC.

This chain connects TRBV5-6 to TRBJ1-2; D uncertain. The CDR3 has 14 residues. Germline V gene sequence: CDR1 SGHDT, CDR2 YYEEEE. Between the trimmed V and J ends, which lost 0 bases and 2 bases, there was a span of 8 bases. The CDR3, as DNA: TGTGCCAGCAGCTTGGTGGATTTGAACTATGGCTACACCTTC. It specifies CASSLVDLNYGYTF.

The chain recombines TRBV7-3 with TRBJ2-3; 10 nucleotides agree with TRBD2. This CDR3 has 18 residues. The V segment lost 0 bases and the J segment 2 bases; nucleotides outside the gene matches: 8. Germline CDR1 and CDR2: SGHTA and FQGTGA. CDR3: CASSLTSGRRVTTDTQYF. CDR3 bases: TGTGCCAGCAGCTTAACTAGCGGGAGGCGCGTTACCACAGATACGCAGTATTTT.

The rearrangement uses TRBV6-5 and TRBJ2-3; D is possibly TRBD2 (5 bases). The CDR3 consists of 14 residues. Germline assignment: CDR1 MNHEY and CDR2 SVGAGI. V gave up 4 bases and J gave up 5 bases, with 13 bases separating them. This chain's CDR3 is CASSLSVEGDTQYF. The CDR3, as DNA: TGTGCCAGCAGTTTAAGCGTCGAGGGAGATACGCAGTATTTT.

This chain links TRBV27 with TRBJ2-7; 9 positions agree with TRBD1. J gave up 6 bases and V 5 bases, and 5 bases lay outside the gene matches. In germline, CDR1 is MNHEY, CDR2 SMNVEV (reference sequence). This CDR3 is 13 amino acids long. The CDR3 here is CASSAGQGGEQYF. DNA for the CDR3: TGTGCCAGCAGTGCGGGACAGGGTGGCGAGCAGTACTTC.

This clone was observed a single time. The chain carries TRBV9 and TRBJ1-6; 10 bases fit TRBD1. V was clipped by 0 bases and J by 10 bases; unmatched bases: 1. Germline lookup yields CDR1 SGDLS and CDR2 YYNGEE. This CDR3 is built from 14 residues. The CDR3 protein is CASSVGDRGSPLHF. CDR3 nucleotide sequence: TGTGCCAGCAGCGTAGGGGACAGGGGCTCACCCCTCCACTTT. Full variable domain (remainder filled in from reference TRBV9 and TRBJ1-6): DSGVTQTPKHLITATGQRVTLRCSPRSGDLSVYWYQQSLDQGLQFLIQYYNGEERAKGNILERFSAQQFPDLHSELNLSSLELGDSALYFCASSVGDRGSPLHFGNGTRLTVT.

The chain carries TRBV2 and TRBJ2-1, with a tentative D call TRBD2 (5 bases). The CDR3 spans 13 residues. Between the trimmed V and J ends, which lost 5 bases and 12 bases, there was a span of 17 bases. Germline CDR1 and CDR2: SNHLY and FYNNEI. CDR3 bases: TGTGCCAGCAGTCAGTCAACGCACGGGGTGCAGTTCTTC. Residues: CASSQSTHGVQFF.

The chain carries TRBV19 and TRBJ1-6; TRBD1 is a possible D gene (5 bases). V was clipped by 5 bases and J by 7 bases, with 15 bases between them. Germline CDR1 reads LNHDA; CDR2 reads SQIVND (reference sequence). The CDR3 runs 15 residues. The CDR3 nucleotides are TGTGCCAGTAGTGTCCTCGGGGGGGAGAATTCACCCCTCCACTTT. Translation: CASSVLGGENSPLHF.

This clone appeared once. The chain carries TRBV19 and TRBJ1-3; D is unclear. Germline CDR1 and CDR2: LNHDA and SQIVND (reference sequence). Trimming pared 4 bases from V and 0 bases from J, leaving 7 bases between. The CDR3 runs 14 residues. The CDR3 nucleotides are TGTGCCAGTAGTAGGAGCGACTCTGGAAACACCATATATTTT. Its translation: CASSRSDSGNTIYF.

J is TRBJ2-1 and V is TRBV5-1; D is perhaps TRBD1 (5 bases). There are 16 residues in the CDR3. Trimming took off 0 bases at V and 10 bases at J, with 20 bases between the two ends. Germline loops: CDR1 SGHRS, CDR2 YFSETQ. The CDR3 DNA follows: TGCGCCAGCAGCTTGGGTTCAGGGTATCTCAGCGACGAGCAGTTCTTC. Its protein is CASSLGSGYLSDEQFF.

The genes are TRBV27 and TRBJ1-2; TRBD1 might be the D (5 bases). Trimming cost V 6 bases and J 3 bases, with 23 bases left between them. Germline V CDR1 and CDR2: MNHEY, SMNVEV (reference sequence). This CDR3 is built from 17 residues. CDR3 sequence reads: CASSPRSGIKGHYGYTF. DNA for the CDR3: TGTGCCAGCAGCCCCAGGTCCGGGATAAAGGGGCACTATGGCTACACCTTC.

CDR3 sequence: CASTSEGRETQYF. CDR3 nucleotides: TGTGCCAGCACCTCCGAGGGTCGGGAGACCCAGTACTTC. The J gene is TRBJ2-5, the V gene TRBV2; possible D gene TRBD2, 5 bases. Germline CDR1 is SNHLY and CDR2 is FYNNEI. The ends were cut back, 7 bases at V and 5 bases at J, with 14 bases in the middle. The CDR3 consists of 13 residues.

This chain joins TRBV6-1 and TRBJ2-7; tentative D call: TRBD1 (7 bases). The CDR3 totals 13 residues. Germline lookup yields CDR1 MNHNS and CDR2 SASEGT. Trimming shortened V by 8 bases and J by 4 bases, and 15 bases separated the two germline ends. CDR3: CASCQGGLYEQYF. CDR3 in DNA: TGTGCCAGCTGTCAGGGGGGACTTTACGAGCAGTACTTC.

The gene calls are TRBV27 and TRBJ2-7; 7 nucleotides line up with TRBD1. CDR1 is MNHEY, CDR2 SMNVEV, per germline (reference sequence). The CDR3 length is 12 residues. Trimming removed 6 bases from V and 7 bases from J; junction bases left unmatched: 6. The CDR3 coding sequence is TGTGCCAGCAGCTTAGGGACAGAGGAGCAGTACTTC. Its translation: CASSLGTEEQYF.

CDR3 sequence (DNA): TGTGCCAGCAGCCAAGACAGGGCTGGAAACACCATATATTTT. It yields the protein CASSQDRAGNTIYF. The gene calls are TRBV14 and TRBJ1-3; tentatively, D is TRBD1 (5 bases). Trimming cost V 0 bases and J 2 bases, with 5 bases left between them. Germline loops: CDR1 SGHDN, CDR2 FVKESK. The CDR3 contains 14 residues.

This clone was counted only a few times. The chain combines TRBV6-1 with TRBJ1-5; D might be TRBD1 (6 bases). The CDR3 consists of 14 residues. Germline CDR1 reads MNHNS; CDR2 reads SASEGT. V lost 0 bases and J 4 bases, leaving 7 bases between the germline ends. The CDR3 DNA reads TGTGCCAGCAGTGAAGCCGGGACAAATCAGCCCCAGCATTTT. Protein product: CASSEAGTNQPQHF.

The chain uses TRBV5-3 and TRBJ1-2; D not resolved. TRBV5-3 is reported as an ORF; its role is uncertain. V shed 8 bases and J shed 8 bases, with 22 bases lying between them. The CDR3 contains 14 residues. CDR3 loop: CASSKTGILGGYTF. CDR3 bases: TGTGCCAGCAGCAAGACCGGGATTCTAGGCGGCTACACCTTC.

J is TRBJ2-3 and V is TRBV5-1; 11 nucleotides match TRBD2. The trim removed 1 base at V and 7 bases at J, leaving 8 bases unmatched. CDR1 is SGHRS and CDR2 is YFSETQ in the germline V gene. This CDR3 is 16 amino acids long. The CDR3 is CASSLTLAGGPNTQYF. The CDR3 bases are TGCGCCAGCAGCTTGACCTTAGCGGGGGGGCCGAATACGCAGTATTTT.

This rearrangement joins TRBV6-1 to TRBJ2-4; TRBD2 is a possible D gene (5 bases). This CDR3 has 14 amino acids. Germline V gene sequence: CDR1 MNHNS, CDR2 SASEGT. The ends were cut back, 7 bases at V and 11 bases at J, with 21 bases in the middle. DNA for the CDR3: TGTGCCAGCATTCCCGACCCCGGGTCGAGGGTTCAGTACTTC. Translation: CASIPDPGSRVQYF.

The CDR3 loop reads CASSPRPGTSGTGELFF. The CDR3 DNA reads TGTGCCAGCAGCCCACGCCCCGGGACTAGCGGGACCGGGGAGCTGTTTTTT. The V and J genes are TRBV11-2 and TRBJ2-2; 12 nucleotides line up with TRBD2. Unmatched junction bases numbered 9, after V lost 5 bases and J lost 5 bases. Germline CDR1 SGHAT, CDR2 FQNNGV. The CDR3 runs 17 residues.

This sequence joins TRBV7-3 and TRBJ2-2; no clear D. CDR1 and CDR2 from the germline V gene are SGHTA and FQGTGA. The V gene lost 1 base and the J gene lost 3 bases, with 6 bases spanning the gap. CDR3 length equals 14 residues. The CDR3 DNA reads TGTGCCAGCAGCTTAAGGTCGTACACCGGGGAGCTGTTTTTT. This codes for CASSLRSYTGELFF.

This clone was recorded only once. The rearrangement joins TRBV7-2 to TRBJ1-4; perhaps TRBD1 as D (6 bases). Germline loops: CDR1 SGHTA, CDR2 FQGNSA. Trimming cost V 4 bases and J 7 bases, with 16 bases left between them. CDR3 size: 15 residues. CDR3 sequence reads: CASSSGGPGGEKLFF. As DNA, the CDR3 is TGTGCCAGCAGCTCCGGGGGGCCCGGTGGTGAAAAACTGTTTTTT.

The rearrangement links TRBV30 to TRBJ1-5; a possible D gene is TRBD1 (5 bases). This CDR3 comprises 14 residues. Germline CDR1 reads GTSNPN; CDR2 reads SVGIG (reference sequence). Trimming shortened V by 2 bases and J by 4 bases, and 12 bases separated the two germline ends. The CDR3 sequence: CAWSPGTANQPQHF. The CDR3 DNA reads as TGTGCCTGGAGTCCCGGGACGGCTAATCAGCCCCAGCATTTT.

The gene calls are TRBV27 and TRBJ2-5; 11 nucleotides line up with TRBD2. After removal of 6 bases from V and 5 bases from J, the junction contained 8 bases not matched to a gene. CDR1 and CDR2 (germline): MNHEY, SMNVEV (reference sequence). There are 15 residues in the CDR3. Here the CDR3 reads CASRGSGRAPETQYF. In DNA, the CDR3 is TGTGCCAGCAGGGGTAGCGGGAGGGCCCCTGAGACCCAGTACTTC.

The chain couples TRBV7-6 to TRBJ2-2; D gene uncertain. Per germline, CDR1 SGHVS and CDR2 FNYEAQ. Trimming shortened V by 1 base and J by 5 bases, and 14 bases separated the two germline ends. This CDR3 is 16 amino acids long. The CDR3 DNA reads TGTGCCAGCAGCTTAGAGGTTCCAGCCTCGACCGGGGAGCTGTTTTTT. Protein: CASSLEVPASTGELFF.

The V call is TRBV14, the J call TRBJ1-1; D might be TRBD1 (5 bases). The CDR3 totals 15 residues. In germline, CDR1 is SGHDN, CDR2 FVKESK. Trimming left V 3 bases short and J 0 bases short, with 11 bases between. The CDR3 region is CASSQTETMNTEAFF. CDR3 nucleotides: TGTGCCAGCAGCCAGACAGAAACCATGAACACTGAAGCTTTCTTT.

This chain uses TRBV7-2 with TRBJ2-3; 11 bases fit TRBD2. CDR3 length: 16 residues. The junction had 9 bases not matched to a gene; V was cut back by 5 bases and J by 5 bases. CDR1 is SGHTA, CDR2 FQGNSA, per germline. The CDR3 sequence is CASSTVAGGPGDTQYF. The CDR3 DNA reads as TGTGCCAGCAGCACGGTAGCGGGGGGGCCAGGAGATACGCAGTATTTT.